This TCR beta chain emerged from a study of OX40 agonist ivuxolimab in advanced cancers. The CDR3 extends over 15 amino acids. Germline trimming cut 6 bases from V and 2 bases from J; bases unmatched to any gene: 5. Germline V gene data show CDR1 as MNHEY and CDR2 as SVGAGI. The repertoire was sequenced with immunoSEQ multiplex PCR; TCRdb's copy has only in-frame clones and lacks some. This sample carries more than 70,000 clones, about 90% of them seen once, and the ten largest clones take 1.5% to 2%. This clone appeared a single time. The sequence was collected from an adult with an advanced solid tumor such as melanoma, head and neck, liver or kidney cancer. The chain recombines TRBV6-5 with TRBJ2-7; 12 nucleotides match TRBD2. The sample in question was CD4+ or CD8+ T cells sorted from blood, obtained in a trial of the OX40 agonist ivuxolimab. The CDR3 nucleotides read TGTGCCAGCAGCCCTAGCGGGAGGGGGACCTACGAGCAGTACTTC. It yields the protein CASSPSGRGTYEQYF.